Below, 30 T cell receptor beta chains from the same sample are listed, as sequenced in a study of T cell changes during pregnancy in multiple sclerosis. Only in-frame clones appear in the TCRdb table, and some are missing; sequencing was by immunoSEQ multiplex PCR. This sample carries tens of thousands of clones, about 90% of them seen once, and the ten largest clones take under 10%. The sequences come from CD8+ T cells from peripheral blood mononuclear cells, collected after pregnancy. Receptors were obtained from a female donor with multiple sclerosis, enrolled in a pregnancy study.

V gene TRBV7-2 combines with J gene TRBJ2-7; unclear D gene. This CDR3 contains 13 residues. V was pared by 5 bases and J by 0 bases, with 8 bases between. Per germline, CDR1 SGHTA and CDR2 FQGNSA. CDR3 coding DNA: TGTGCCAGCAGCCCCGAGGACTCCTACGAGCAGTACTTC. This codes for CASSPEDSYEQYF.

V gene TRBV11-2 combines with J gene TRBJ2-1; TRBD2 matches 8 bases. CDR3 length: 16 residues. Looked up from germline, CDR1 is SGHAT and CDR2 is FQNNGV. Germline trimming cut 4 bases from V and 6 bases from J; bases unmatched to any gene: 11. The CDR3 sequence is CASSSPQGLEGNEQFF. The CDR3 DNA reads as TGTGCCAGCAGCTCTCCTCAGGGACTAGAGGGCAATGAGCAGTTCTTC.

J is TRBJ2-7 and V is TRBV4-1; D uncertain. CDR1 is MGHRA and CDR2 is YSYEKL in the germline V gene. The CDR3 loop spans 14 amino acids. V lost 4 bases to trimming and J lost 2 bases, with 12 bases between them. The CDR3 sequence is CASSLLIAAYEQYF. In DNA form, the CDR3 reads TGCGCCAGCAGCCTCCTGATCGCGGCCTACGAGCAGTACTTC.

CDR3 in amino acids: CASSLSPPGKNGYTF. The CDR3 nucleotides read TGTGCCAGCAGCTTGTCCCCCCCAGGGAAAAATGGCTACACCTTC. This chain uses TRBV5-6 with TRBJ1-2; maybe TRBD1 (5 bases). Germline V gene lookup returns CDR1 SGHDT and CDR2 YYEEEE. Trimming stripped 1 base from V and 6 bases from J, with 16 bases between. The CDR3 totals 15 residues. The variable domain in full, with the rest retrieved from reference TRBV5-6 and TRBJ1-2, is DAGVTQSPTHLIKTRGQQVTLRCSPKSGHDTVSWYQQALGQGPQFIFQYYEEEERQRGNFPDRFSGHQFPNYSSELNVNALLLGDSALYLCASSLSPPGKNGYTFGSGTRLTVV.

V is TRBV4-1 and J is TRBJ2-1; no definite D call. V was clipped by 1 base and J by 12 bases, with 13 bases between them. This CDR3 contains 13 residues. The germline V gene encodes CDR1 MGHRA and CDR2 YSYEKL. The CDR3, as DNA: TGCGCCAGCAGCCAAGCTCGCCAGAACCCGCAGTTCTTC. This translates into CASSQARQNPQFF.

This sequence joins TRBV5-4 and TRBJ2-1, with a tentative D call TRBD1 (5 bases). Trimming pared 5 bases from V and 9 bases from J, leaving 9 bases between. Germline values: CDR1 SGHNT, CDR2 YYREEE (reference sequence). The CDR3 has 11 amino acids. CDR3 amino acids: CASSSGFEQFF. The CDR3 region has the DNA TGTGCCAGCAGTTCAGGGTTTGAGCAGTTCTTC.

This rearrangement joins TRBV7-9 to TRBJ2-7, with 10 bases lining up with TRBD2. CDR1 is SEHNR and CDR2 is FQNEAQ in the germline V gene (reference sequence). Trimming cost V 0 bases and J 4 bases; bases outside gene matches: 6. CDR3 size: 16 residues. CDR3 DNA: TGTGCCAGCAGCTTAGCTCAGCGGGAGGGCTGGTACGAGCAGTACTTC. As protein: CASSLAQREGWYEQYF.

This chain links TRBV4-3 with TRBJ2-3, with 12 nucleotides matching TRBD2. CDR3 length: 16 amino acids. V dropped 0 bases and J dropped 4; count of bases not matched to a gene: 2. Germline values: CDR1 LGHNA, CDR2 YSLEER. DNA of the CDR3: TGCGCCAGCAGCCAAGATCTAGCGGGAGGGCCAGATACGCAGTATTTT. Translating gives CASSQDLAGGPDTQYF.

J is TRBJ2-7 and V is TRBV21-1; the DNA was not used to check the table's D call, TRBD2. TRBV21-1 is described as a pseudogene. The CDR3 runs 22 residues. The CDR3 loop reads CASSRITGRNIVGTSGGDEQYF. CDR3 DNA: TGTGCCAGCAGCAGGATCACCGGGCGTAACATTGTGGGGACTAGTGGTGGGGACGAGCAGTACTTC.

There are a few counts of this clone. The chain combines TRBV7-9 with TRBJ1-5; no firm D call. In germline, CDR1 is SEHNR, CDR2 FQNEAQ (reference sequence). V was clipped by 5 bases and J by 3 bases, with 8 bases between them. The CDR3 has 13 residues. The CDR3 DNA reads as TGTGCCAGCAGCGGAGAAAACAATCAGCCCCAGCATTTT. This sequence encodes CASSGENNQPQHF.

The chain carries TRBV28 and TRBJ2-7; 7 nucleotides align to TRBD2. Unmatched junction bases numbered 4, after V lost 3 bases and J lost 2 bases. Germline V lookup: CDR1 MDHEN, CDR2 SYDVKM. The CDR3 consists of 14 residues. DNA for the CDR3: TGTGCCAGCAGTTTGGGGGGGAGTCCCTACGAGCAGTACTTC. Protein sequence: CASSLGGSPYEQYF.

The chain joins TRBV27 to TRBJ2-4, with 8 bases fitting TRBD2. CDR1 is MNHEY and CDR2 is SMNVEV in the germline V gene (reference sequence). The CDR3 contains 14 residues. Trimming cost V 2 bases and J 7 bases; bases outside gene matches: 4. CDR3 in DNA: TGTGCCAGCAGTTTAGGCGCTAGCGGGAACATTCAGTACTTC. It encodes CASSLGASGNIQYF.

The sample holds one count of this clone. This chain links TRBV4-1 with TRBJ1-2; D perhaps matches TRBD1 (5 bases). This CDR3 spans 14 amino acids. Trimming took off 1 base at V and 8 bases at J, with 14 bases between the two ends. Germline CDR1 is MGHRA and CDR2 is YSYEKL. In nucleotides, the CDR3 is TGCGCCAGCAGCCAAGTCGGGGGAGGTGAAGGCTACACCTTC. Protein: CASSQVGGGEGYTF.

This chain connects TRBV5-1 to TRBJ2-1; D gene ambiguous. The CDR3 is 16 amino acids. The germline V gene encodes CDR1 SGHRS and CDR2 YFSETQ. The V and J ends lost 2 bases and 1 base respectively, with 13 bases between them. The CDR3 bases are TGCGCCAGCAGCTTCTCCGCGGTTGGGTCCTACAATGAGCAGTTCTTC. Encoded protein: CASSFSAVGSYNEQFF.

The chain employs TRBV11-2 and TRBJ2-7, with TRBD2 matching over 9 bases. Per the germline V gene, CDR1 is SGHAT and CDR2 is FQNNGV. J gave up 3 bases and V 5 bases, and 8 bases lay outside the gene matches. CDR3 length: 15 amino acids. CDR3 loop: CASSPLAGQDYEQYF. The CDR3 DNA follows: TGTGCCAGCAGCCCCCTAGCGGGACAAGACTACGAGCAGTACTTC.

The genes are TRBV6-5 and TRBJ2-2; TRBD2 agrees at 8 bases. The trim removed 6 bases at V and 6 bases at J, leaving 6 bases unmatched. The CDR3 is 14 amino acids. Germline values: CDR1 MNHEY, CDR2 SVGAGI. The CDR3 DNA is TGTGCCAGCAGAACCGGGAGGGAGGCCGGGGAGCTGTTTTTT. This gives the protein CASRTGREAGELFF.

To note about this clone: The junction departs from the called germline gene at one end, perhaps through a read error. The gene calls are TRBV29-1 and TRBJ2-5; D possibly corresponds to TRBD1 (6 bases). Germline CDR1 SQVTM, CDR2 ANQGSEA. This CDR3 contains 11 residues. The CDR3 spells CGGLEQETQYF. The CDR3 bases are TGTGGGGGCCTAGAACAAGAGACCCAGTACTTC.

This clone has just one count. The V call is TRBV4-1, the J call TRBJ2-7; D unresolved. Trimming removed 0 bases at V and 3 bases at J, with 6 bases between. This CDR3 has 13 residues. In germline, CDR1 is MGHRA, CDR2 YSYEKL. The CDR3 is CASSQDRSYEQYF. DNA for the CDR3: TGCGCCAGCAGCCAAGATAGGAGCTACGAGCAGTACTTC.

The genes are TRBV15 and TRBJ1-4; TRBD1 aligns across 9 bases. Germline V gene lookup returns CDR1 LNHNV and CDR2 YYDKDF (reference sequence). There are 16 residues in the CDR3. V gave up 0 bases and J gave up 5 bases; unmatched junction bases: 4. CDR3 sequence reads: CATSRDKGTGNEKLFF. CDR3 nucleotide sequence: TGTGCCACCAGCAGAGATAAGGGGACAGGGAATGAAAAACTGTTTTTT.

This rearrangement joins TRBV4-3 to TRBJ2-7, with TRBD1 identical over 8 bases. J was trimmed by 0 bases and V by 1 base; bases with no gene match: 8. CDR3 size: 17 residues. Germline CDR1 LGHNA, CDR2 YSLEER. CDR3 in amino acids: CASSQAGTGGSSYEQYF. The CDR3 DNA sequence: TGCGCCAGCAGCCAAGCTGGAACAGGGGGAAGCTCCTACGAGCAGTACTTC.

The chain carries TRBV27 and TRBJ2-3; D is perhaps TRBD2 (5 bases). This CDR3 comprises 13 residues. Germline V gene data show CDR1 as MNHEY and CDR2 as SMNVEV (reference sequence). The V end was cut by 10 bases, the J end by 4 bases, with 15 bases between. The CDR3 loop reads CATNLVGADTQYF. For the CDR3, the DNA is TGTGCCACCAACCTCGTGGGAGCAGATACGCAGTATTTT.

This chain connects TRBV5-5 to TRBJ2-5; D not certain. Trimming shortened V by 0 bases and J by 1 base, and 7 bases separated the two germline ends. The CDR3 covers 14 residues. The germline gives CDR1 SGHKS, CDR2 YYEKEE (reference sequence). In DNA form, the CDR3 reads TGTGCCAGCAGCTTGGGCTGGGCCCAAGAGACCCAGTACTTC. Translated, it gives CASSLGWAQETQYF.

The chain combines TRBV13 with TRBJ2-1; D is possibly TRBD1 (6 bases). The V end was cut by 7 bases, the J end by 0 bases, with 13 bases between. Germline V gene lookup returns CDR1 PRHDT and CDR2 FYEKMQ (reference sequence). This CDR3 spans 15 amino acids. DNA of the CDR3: TGTGCCAGCACCACGGGACAAAGCTCCTACAATGAGCAGTTCTTC. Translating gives CASTTGQSSYNEQFF.

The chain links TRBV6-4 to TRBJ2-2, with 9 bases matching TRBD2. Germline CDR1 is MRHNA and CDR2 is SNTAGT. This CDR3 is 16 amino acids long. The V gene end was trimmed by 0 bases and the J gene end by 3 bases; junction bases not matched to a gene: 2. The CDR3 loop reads CASSDSGGRDTGELFF. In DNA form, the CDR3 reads TGTGCCAGCAGTGACTCGGGCGGGAGGGACACCGGGGAGCTGTTTTTT.

CDR3 DNA: TGCGCCAGCAGCTGGACAGCTTCCTACGAGCAGTACTTC. Its translation is CASSWTASYEQYF. This chain joins TRBV5-1 and TRBJ2-7; the D gene is possibly TRBD1 (6 bases). The germline V gene has CDR1 SGHRS and CDR2 YFSETQ. The CDR3 totals 13 residues. V shed 3 bases and J shed 1 base, with 8 bases lying between them.

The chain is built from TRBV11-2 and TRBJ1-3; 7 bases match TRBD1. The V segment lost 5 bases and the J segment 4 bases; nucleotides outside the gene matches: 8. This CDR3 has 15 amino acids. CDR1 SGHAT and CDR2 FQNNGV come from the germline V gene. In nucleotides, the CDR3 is TGTGCCAGCAGCGCACAAGGGGGCGCGGGAAACACCATATATTTT. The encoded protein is CASSAQGGAGNTIYF.

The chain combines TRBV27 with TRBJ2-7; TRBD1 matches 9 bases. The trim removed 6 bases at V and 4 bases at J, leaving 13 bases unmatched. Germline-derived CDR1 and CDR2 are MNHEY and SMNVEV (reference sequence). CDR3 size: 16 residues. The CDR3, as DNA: TGTGCCAGCAGCCCCTCAGGAGGGGACAGGGTATACGAGCAGTACTTC. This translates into CASSPSGGDRVYEQYF.

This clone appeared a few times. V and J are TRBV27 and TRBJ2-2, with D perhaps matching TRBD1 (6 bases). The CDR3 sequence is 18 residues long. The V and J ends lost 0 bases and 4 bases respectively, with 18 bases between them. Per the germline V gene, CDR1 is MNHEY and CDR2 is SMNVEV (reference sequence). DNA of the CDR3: TGTGCCAGCAGTTTATCACTTTCCAGGACAGCTTCCACCGGGGAGCTGTTTTTT. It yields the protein CASSLSLSRTASTGELFF.

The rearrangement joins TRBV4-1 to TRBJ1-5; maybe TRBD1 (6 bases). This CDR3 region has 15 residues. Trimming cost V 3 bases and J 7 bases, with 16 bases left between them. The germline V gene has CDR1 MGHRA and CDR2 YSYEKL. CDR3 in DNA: TGCGCCAGCAGCCAGATAGGGGGGGAGCAACAGCCCCAGCATTTT. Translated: CASSQIGGEQQPQHF.

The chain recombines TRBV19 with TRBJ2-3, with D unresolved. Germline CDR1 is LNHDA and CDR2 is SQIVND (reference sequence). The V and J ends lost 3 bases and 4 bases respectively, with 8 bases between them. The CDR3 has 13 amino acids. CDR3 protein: CASSMSRADTQYF. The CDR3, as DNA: TGTGCCAGTAGTATGAGTCGGGCAGATACGCAGTATTTT.